Listed below are T cell receptor beta chains from one sample, sequenced in a study of T cells in localized non-small cell lung cancer. Sequencing used immunoSEQ multiplex PCR; TCRdb keeps in-frame clones, though not all of them. Counted here are approximately 1,300 clones, over 30% occurring once; the ten biggest clones make up approximately 13%. Sample: lung tumor tissue, taken before any cancer treatment. The source is a woman between 18 and 49 years old with stage I lung adenocarcinoma. CDR3s include the opening cysteine and the closing phenylalanine or tryptophan. A D gene is named only where the DNA matches it firmly. Clone size is not always given. Where it is, it says once, few, many or a class for expanded clones.

abundance	v_gene	d_gene	j_gene	CDR3nt	CDR3aa
large	TRBV6-1	NA	TRBJ1-3	TGTGCCAGCAGTGAAGTCCCGAGCTCTGGAAACACCATATATTTT	CASSEVPSSGNTIYF
NA	TRBV14	NA	TRBJ1-1	TGTGCCAGCAGACAGTTCGGTGAAGCTTTCTTT	CASRQFGEAFF
NA	TRBV19	NA	TRBJ2-2	TGTGCCAGTAGTATTGGTTCCGGGGAGCTGTTTTTT	CASSIGSGELFF
large	TRBV6-8	NA	TRBJ2-3	TGTGCCAGCAGTGCCTATAGCGGTAGCACAGATACGCAGTATTTT	CASSAYSGSTDTQYF
few	TRBV15	TRBD1	TRBJ1-4	TGTGCCACCAGCAGGGTGTGGACAGGTGAAAATGAAAAACTGTTTTTT	CATSRVWTGENEKLFF
NA	TRBV19	NA	TRBJ1-1	TGTGCCAGTAGTATGATCGGGGATTACGCTGAAGCTTTCTTT	CASSMIGDYAEAFF
few	TRBV6-8	NA	TRBJ2-5	TGTGCCAGCAGTCCGCGCCTTGGGGAGACCCAGTACTTC	CASSPRLGETQYF
few	TRBV4-1	NA	TRBJ2-1	TGCGCCAGCAGCCAAGATATCCAGGGAAGGGTCAATGAGCAGTTCTTC	CASSQDIQGRVNEQFF
NA	TRBV11-3	NA	TRBJ1-4	TGTGCCAGCAGTTTCAGGGACGGGAATGAAAAACTGTTTTTT	CASSFRDGNEKLFF
NA	TRBV9	NA	TRBJ2-2	TGTGCCAGCAGCGTAGTTGACCGGGTTTATGCGAACACCGGGGAGCTGTTTTTT	CASSVVDRVYANTGELFF
NA	TRBV16	NA	TRBJ2-1	TGTGCAAATACAATGTACAATGAGCAGTTCTTC	CANTMYNEQFF
few	TRBV9	TRBD1	TRBJ1-5	TGTGCCAGCAGCACCGGGACAGGGGTCCAGCCCCAGCATTTT	CASSTGTGVQPQHF
NA	TRBV6-7	TRBD1	TRBJ1-2	TGTGCCAGCAGTTCCACGGGACAGGCCTATGGCTACACCTTC	CASSSTGQAYGYTF
NA	TRBV15	NA	TRBJ2-7	TGTGCTACCAGCAGGGACCGAGGGGGCTACGAGCAGTACTTC	CATSRDRGGYEQYF
NA	TRBV15	NA	TRBJ1-4	TGTGCCACCAGCAGAGATTTCATGGGAGTGGGTGAAAAACTGTTTTTT	CATSRDFMGVGEKLFF
few	TRBV10-3	TRBD1	TRBJ2-7	TGTGCCACCGGGACAGGGTCCTACGAGCAGTACTTC	CATGTGSYEQYF
NA	TRBV12-5	TRBD1	TRBJ1-1	TGTGCTAGTGGTTTGCGGGACAGGGGGACTGAAGCTTTCTTT	CASGLRDRGTEAFF
NA	TRBV28	NA	TRBJ2-5	TGTGCCAGCAGCCTAGGCAGGGCCTACCAAGAGACCCAGTACTTC	CASSLGRAYQETQYF
NA	TRBV28	NA	TRBJ2-1	TGTGCCAGCAGTTTCAGAAGCTCCTACAATGAGCAGTTCTTC	CASSFRSSYNEQFF
NA	TRBV18	NA	TRBJ2-1	TGTGCCAGCTCACCACCTTCACGGGGGCGCCACAATGAGCAGTTCTTC	CASSPPSRGRHNEQFF
once	TRBV23-1	NA	TRBJ2-7	TGCGCCAGCAGTCAAGATCAGTTAGGCTCAACCTACGAGCAGTACTTC	CASSQDQLGSTYEQYF
few	TRBV9	NA	TRBJ2-1	TGTGCCAGCAGCGTAGAGGGGGACTGGTCCTCCTACAATGAGCAGTTCTTC	CASSVEGDWSSYNEQFF
medium-sized	TRBV6-8	TRBD1	TRBJ2-1	TGTGCCAGCAGTCGACAGGGCTACAATGAGCAGTTCTTC	CASSRQGYNEQFF
once	TRBV19	NA	TRBJ1-1	TGTGCCAGTACACGACAGGCGAACACTGAAGCTTTCTTT	CASTRQANTEAFF
NA	TRBV19	NA	TRBJ2-3	TGTGCCAGTAGGACCGGGGGTAAGGGATCTGTGGATACGCAGTATTTT	CASRTGGKGSVDTQYF
once	TRBV30	NA	TRBJ1-2	TGTGCTTGGAGTCCACGGGCAAACTATGGCTACACCTTC	CAWSPRANYGYTF
NA	TRBV11-3	NA	TRBJ2-1	TGTGCCAGCAGCTTAGGATTAGCGGTGACCTACAATGAGCAGTTCTTC	CASSLGLAVTYNEQFF
NA	TRBV11-3	NA	TRBJ1-1	TGTGCCAGCAGCTTTCCCCGAGGAGGAGCCGAGAACACTGAAGCTTTCTTT	CASSFPRGGAENTEAFF
few	TRBV29-1	NA	TRBJ2-1	TGCAGCGTTGGGGGGGACAACTACAATGAGCAGTTCTTC	CSVGGDNYNEQFF
NA	TRBV28	NA	TRBJ2-7	TGTGCCAGCAGCAGGATACTCTACGAGCAGTACTTC	CASSRILYEQYF
NA	TRBV14	TRBD1	TRBJ2-3	TGTGCCAGCAGCCAAACCTACACAGGGGGCGCAGATACGCAGTATTTT	CASSQTYTGGADTQYF
few	TRBV19	NA	TRBJ2-7	TGTGCCAGTAGTACTTCCGGGAGAATATACGAGCAGTACTTC	CASSTSGRIYEQYF
few	TRBV11-3	NA	TRBJ2-2	TGTGCCAGCAGCCTATGGTACGCGAACACCGGGGAGCTGTTTTTT	CASSLWYANTGELFF
NA	TRBV9	TRBD2	TRBJ2-2	TGTGCCAGCAGTGGGCAAAGACTAGCGGGAGGGCCTGGGGAGCTGTTTTTT	CASSGQRLAGGPGELFF
NA	TRBV18	TRBD2	TRBJ2-1	TGTGCCAGCTCCTGGACTAGCGGGGGCTTTGGCAATGAGCAGTTCTTC	CASSWTSGGFGNEQFF
medium-sized	TRBV6-8	NA	TRBJ1-1	TGTGCCAGCAGGCCGACAGGCAACACTGAAGCTTTCTTT	CASRPTGNTEAFF
NA	TRBV19	NA	TRBJ1-2	TGTGCCAGTAGCACTACAGGGTTCGGGTATGGCTACACCTTC	CASSTTGFGYGYTF
NA	TRBV4-1	TRBD2	TRBJ2-2	TGCGCCAGCAGCCCGGCTAGCGGGAGTGACACCGGGGAGCTGTTTTTT	CASSPASGSDTGELFF
NA	TRBV6-8	NA	TRBJ1-1	TGTGCCAGCAGTGCCGGGAGGAACACTGAAGCTTTCTTT	CASSAGRNTEAFF
NA	TRBV9	NA	TRBJ1-2	TGTGCCAGCAGCGTGAGGCTCGGGACTGGGGGCTACACCTTC	CASSVRLGTGGYTF
NA	TRBV11-3	NA	TRBJ1-1	TGTGCCAGCAGCCCCGGGGTATGGGGATGGAGCACTGAAGCTTTCTTT	CASSPGVWGWSTEAFF
few	TRBV6-8	TRBD2	TRBJ2-3	TGTGCCAGCAGTGGCTATAGCGGGAGCACAGATACGCAGTATTTT	CASSGYSGSTDTQYF
NA	TRBV28	NA	TRBJ2-2	TGTGCCAGCAGTTTCCGACCCCCGGGAAGAACCGGGGAGCTGTTTTTT	CASSFRPPGRTGELFF
NA	TRBV9	NA	TRBJ2-5	TGTGCCAGCCGGGACTCGGGGGCTGGGGAGACCCAGTACTTC	CASRDSGAGETQYF
NA	TRBV19	NA	TRBJ2-1	TGTGCCAGTACCCTAGGACAATACAATGAGCAGTTCTTC	CASTLGQYNEQFF
medium-sized	TRBV11-3	NA	TRBJ2-5	TGTGCCAGCAGCCTGGGGGGGCCCAGGGAGACCCAGTACTTC	CASSLGGPRETQYF
NA	TRBV19	NA	TRBJ1-2	TGTGCCAGTAGTATCAAGGGTAGGGAGATGATCTATGGCTACACCTTC	CASSIKGREMIYGYTF
NA	TRBV30	TRBD2	TRBJ2-7	TGTGCCTGGAGGACTAGCGGAACCTACGAGCAGTACTTC	CAWRTSGTYEQYF
NA	TRBV19	NA	TRBJ1-3	TGTGCCAGCTTACAGGGAAGTCGTGGAAACACCATATATTTT	CASLQGSRGNTIYF
medium-sized	TRBV19	NA	TRBJ1-2	TGTGCCACCCACGCCTATGGCTACACCTTC	CATHAYGYTF
NA	TRBV9	NA	TRBJ1-1	TGTGCCAGTTCGGGACAACTGAACACTGAAGCTTTCTTT	CASSGQLNTEAFF
NA	TRBV4-1	NA	TRBJ1-1	TGCGCCAGTAGCCAAGGGACGGACATGAACACTGAAGCTTTCTTT	CASSQGTDMNTEAFF
NA	TRBV28	NA	TRBJ1-5	TGTGCCAGCTCTTTCCCCACGTGGAGCAATCAGCCCCAGCATTTT	CASSFPTWSNQPQHF
NA	TRBV28	NA	TRBJ1-3	TGTGCCAGCAGGAAGGACAGCTCTGGAAACACCATATATTTT	CASRKDSSGNTIYF
medium-sized	TRBV4-1	NA	TRBJ2-1	TGCGCCAGCAGCCCAACTAGCAGAAACAATGAGCAGTTCTTC	CASSPTSRNNEQFF